The source of this T cell receptor (beta chain) is a study of cytomegalovirus exposure and HLA in healthy donors. PCR employed 60 Vbeta and 13 Jbeta primers. The repertoire was sequenced with immunoSEQ multiplex PCR; TCRdb's copy has only in-frame clones and lacks some. The data contain some 150,000 clones, over 80% of them singletons. This clone was seen only once. CDR3 length equals 14 residues. CDR1 is MDHEN and CDR2 is SYDVKM in the germline V gene. V lost 3 bases and J 7 bases, leaving 13 bases between the germline ends. The sequenced material came from PBMCs. The rearrangement uses TRBV28 and TRBJ2-1, with TRBD1 as a possible D gene (6 bases). The TCR was taken from a woman aged 25 to 39 in good health and CMV-seronegative. The CDR3 DNA is TGTGCCAGCAGTTTTAGGGGGTCTAGGAATGAGCAGTTCTTC. Protein sequence: CASSFRGSRNEQFF.